Listed below are T cell receptor beta chains from one sample, sequenced in a study of blood T cells in healthy people across ages. TCRdb recomputed calls from the 5' RACE reads with MiXCR, one row per CDR3 protein. The repertoire holds 1.6 million or so distinct CDR3 sequences, with around 35% as singletons. The sequenced material came from blood. Every receptor here comes from a woman aged 30 to 39 in good health. Each CDR3 is given with its conserved first and last residue. A D gene is named only where the DNA matches it firmly. Some rows mark clone size as missing; the rest say once, few, many or name a class of expanded clone.

cdr3_aa	cdr3_nt	j_call	d_call	clone_size	v_call
CSARLAGVQETQYF	TGCAGTGCTAGACTAGCGGGGGTGCAAGAGACCCAGTACTTC	TRBJ2-5	TRBD2	many	TRBV20-1
CASIPGGQPYGYTF	TGTGCCAGCATCCCCGGGGGACAGCCCTATGGCTACACCTTC	TRBJ1-2	TRBD1	.	TRBV28
CASSQGLGATSYEQYF	TGTGCCAGCAGCCAAGGTTTGGGGGCTACCTCCTACGAGCAGTACTTC	TRBJ2-7	.	.	TRBV3-1
CASSYLAGMTYEQYF	TGTGCCAGCAGTTACTTGGCAGGGATGACGTACGAGCAGTACTTC	TRBJ2-7	.	.	TRBV6-2/TRBV6-3
CASSEGGIGSTEAFF	TGTGCCAGCAGTGAAGGAGGGATTGGGAGCACTGAAGCTTTCTTT	TRBJ1-1	.	.	TRBV6-1
CAWNSGWDQPQHF	TGTGCCTGGAATTCGGGGTGGGATCAGCCCCAGCATTTT	TRBJ1-5	.	few	TRBV30
CSARDQGVRTEAFF	TGCAGTGCTAGAGATCAGGGTGTCAGAACTGAAGCTTTCTTT	TRBJ1-1	.	few	TRBV20-1
CASSEMQGQEIQYF	TGTGCCAGCAGTGAAATGCAGGGGCAAGAGATCCAGTACTTC	TRBJ2-5	.	.	TRBV6-1
CASSPRSGQGIDEQFF	TGTGCCAGCAGCCCGAGGTCGGGACAGGGGATCGATGAGCAGTTCTTC	TRBJ2-1	TRBD1	.	TRBV27
CASSFLGGRGGTDTQYF	TGTGCCAGCAGTTTCCTAGGCGGGAGGGGGGGCACAGATACGCAGTATTTT	TRBJ2-3	TRBD2	.	TRBV27
CASSYRDRSYEQYF	TGTGCCAGCAGTTACCGGGACCGCTCCTACGAGCAGTACTTC	TRBJ2-7	.	many	TRBV6-6
CASSESGLRPQHF	TGTGCCAGCAGCGAGTCGGGCTTGCGGCCCCAGCATTTT	TRBJ1-5	.	.	TRBV9
CASSGRTSGTDTQYF	TGTGCCAGCAGCGGTAGGACTAGCGGCACAGATACGCAGTATTTT	TRBJ2-3	TRBD2	few	TRBV7-2
CASSPVAGDLETYEQYF	TGTGCCAGCAGTCCTGTCGCGGGAGACTTAGAGACCTACGAGCAGTACTTC	TRBJ2-7	TRBD2	few	TRBV27
CSVPIRGDGEAFF	TGCAGCGTTCCTATTAGGGGTGACGGTGAAGCTTTCTTT	TRBJ1-1	.	few	TRBV29-1
CASNTAGTGGYNEQFF	TGTGCCAGCAATACCGCCGGGACAGGGGGCTACAATGAGCAGTTCTTC	TRBJ2-1	TRBD1	once	TRBV28
CASSWTGWTEAFF	TGTGCCAGCAGTTGGACAGGGTGGACTGAAGCTTTCTTT	TRBJ1-1	TRBD1	few	TRBV6-2/TRBV6-3
CASSLNTYEQYF	TGTGCCAGCAGCTTAAATACCTACGAGCAGTACTTC	TRBJ2-7	.	many	TRBV7-2
CASSSEPREQYF	TGTGCCAGCAGTAGCGAGCCCCGGGAGCAGTACTTC	TRBJ2-7	.	.	TRBV28
CSAREKGALYGYTF	TGCAGTGCTAGGGAAAAGGGGGCTCTCTATGGCTACACCTTC	TRBJ1-2	TRBD1	few	TRBV20-1
CSARDSGASGRPQSNEQFF	TGCAGTGCTAGAGATTCAGGGGCTAGCGGGAGGCCTCAAAGCAATGAGCAGTTCTTC	TRBJ2-1	TRBD2	.	TRBV20-1
CASSLLAGLLETQYF	TGTGCCAGCAGTTTATTGGCAGGGCTTTTGGAGACCCAGTACTTC	TRBJ2-5	.	.	TRBV27
CASSQSLRTEAFF	TGCGCCAGCAGCCAGTCCTTGCGCACTGAAGCTTTCTTT	TRBJ1-1	.	few	TRBV4-1
CASSELSQETQYF	TGCGCCAGTTCTGAACTCTCGCAAGAGACCCAGTACTTC	TRBJ2-5	.	.	TRBV4-1